The source of this TCR beta chain is a study of blood T cell repertoires in COVID-19. Study context: From T cells, B-cell-depleted T cells, or PBMCs came the material, which was cDNA or gDNA.

The method was immunoSEQ multiplex PCR; TCRdb's version includes in-frame clones alone and lacks a portion of them. The sample has about 410,000 clones; about nine tenths are singletons. The CDR3 sequence is 14 residues long. Germline CDR1 reads SQVTM; CDR2 reads ANQGSEA. V lost 6 bases and J lost 0, with 12 bases in between. The sample was PBMCs or T cells enriched from blood (not recorded which). This chain connects TRBV29-1 to TRBJ1-3, with D perhaps matching TRBD1 (6 bases). This TCR was sampled from a man in his late teens or twenties who had recovered from COVID-19. CDR3 sequence: CSVRTVSSGNTIYF. The DNA for the CDR3 is TGCAGCGTCAGGACAGTGAGCTCTGGAAACACCATATATTTT.